This T cell receptor (beta chain) is drawn from a study of blood T cell repertoires in COVID-19. Study summary: Collection of acute and convalescent COVID-19 samples took place in the United States, Italy and Spain.

Original analysis: From reference gene primer amplification, estimates of nucleated cell counts were derived. Clones were sequenced by immunoSEQ multiplex PCR, and TCRdb holds only the in-frame ones, with some missing. The V and J calls and clone size come from that table; D and trimming were worked out from the DNA. The sample holds nearly 110,000 clones; more than 70% are singletons and the top ten take 4% to 6%. The CDR3 has 16 amino acids. Germline V CDR1 and CDR2: SGHDN, FVKESK. J lost 9 bases, V lost 0 bases, and 8 bases had no gene match. Sequencing input: peripheral blood. This sequence was found in a man aged 35 to 55 with active or convalescent COVID-19. The chain uses TRBV14 and TRBJ1-6; 7 nucleotides match TRBD1. In DNA form, the CDR3 reads TGTGCCAGCAGCCAAGATCCGGGACAGACGAGTTCACCCCTCCACTTT. Translating gives CASSQDPGQTSSPLHF.